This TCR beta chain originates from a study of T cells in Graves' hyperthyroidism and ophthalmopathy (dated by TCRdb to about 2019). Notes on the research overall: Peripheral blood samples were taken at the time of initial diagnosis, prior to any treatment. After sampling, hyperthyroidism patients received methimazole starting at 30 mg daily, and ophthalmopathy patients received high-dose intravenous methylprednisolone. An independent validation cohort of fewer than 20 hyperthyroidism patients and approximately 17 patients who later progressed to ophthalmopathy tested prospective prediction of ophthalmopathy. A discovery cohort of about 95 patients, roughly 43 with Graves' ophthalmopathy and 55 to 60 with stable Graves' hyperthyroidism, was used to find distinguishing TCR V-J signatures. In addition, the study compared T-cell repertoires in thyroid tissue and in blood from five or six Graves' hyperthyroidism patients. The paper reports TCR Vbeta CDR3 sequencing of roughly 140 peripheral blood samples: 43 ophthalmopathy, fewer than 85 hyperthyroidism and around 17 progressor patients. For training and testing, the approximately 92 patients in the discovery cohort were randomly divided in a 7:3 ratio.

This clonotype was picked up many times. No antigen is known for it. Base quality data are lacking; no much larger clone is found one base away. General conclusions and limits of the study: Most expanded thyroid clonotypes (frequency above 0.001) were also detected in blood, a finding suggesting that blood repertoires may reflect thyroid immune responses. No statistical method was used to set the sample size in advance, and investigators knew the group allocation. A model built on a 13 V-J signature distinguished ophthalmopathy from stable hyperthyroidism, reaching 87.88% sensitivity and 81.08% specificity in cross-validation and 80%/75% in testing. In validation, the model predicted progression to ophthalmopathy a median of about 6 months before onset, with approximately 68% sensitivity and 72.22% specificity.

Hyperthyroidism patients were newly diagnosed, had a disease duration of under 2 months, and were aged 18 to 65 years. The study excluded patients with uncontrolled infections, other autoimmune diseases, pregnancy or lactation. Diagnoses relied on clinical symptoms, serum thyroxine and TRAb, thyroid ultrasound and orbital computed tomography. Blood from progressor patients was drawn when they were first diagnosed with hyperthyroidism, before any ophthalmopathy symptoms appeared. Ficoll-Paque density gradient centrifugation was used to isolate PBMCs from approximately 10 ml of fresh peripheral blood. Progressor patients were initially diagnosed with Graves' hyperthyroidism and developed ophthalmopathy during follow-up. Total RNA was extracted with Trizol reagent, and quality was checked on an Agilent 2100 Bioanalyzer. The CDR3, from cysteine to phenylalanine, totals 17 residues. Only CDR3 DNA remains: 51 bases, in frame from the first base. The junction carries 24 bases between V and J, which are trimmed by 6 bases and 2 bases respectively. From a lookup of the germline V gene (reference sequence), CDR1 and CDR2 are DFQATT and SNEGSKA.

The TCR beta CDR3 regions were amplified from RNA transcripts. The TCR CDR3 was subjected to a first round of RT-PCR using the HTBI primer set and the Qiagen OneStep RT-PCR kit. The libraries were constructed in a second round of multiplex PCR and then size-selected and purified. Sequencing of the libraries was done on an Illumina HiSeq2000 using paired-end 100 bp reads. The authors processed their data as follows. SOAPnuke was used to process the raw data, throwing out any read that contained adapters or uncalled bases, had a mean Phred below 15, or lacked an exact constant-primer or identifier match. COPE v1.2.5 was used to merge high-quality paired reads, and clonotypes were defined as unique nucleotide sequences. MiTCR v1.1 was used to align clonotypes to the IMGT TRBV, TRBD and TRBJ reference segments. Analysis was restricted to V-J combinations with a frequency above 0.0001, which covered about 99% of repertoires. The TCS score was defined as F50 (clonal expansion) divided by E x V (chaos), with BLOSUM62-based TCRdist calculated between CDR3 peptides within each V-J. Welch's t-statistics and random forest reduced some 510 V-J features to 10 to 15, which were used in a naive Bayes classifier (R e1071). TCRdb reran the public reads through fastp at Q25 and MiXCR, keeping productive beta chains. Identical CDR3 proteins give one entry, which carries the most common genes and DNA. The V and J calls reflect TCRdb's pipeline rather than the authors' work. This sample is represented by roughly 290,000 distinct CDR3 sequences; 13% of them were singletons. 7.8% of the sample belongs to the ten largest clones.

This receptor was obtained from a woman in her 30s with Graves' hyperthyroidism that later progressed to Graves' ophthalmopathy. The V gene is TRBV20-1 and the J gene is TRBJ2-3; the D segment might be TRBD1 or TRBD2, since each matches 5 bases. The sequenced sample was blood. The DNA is TGCAGTGCCCAGGACTTCGCGGGCGGTGGGGCCACAGATACGCAGTATTTT. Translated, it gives CSAQDFAGGGATDTQYF.